This T cell receptor beta chain was obtained from a study of T cell responses to AZD1222 COVID-19 vaccine. Study results and limitations: Nearly half of the spike-specific TCRs reportedly recognize variant regions that carry no mutations. The sample set comprised mostly white British donors with more females, and clonal diversity was possibly underestimated. Among vaccine-associated CD4 TCRs, coverage spanned spike, with dominance at 160-218 and 743-854.

In regard to this clone: Antigen specificity is unknown.

J lost 1 base, V lost 4 bases, and 9 bases had no gene match. CDR3 size: 17 residues. Germline lookup yields CDR1 SGHTA and CDR2 FQGNSA. Produced via immunoSEQ multiplex PCR; TCRdb's table is partial and in-frame only. Among tens of thousands of clones listed, about 88% were seen once. The source of this sequence is an adult in good health. The genes are TRBV7-2 and TRBJ1-1; TRBD1 matches 10 bases. The specimen comprised peripheral blood, sampled on day 0 of AZD1222 vaccination. The CDR3 sequence: CASSSLVGTGANTEAFF. The CDR3, as DNA: TGTGCCAGCAGCTCCCTAGTCGGGACAGGGGCGAACACTGAAGCTTTCTTT.